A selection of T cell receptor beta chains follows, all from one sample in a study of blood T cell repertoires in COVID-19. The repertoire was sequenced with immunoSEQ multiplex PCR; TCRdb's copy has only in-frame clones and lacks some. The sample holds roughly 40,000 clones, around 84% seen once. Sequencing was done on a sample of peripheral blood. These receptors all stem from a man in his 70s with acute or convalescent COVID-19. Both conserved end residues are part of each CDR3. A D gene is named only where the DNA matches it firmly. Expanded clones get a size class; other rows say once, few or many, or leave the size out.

TGCAGTGCTAGTAACAGGTTCAAGGGACCCCAGCATTTT	CSASNRFKGPQHF	TRBJ1-5	TRBV20-1	NA	NA
TGTGCCAGCAGCCGACAGGCAAATTCACCCCTCCACTTT	CASSRQANSPLHF	TRBJ1-6	TRBV7-2	NA	NA
TGTGCCAGTAGTCCCCCGGGACAGGGTGGGGACTATGGCTACACCTTC	CASSPPGQGGDYGYTF	TRBJ1-2	TRBV19	NA	TRBD1
TGTGCCAGCAGTGTTAACCCTAGCTCCTACGAGCAGTACTTC	CASSVNPSSYEQYF	TRBJ2-7	TRBV9	NA	NA
TGTGCCAGCAGCTCACAGGGAAGCACTGAAGCTTTCTTT	CASSSQGSTEAFF	TRBJ1-1	TRBV11-3	once	NA
TGTGCCAGCAGTGAAGGCTCGAGCGGAGGCGGTTACAATGAGCAGTTCTTC	CASSEGSSGGGYNEQFF	TRBJ2-1	TRBV6-4	once	NA
TGTGCCAGCAGCTTTACGACAGGTATCAATCAGCCCCAGCATTTT	CASSFTTGINQPQHF	TRBJ1-5	TRBV7-2	NA	NA
TGTGCCAGCAGCATCCAATTCACAGATACGCAGTATTTT	CASSIQFTDTQYF	TRBJ2-3	TRBV9	NA	NA
TGTGCCAGCAGCTTAGGTCCAGCAACAGGGATGGGCTACACCTTC	CASSLGPATGMGYTF	TRBJ1-2	TRBV7-9	NA	NA
TGCGCCAGCAGCCACCGGACAGCTAATTCACCCCTCCACTTT	CASSHRTANSPLHF	TRBJ1-6	TRBV5-1	few	NA
TGTGCCAGCAGTTCCGGGTCGCCCTCCTACAATGAGCAGTTCTTC	CASSSGSPSYNEQFF	TRBJ2-1	TRBV4-2	NA	NA
TGTGCCAGCTCACCACCGACCGGGGGTCGGGATCAGCCCCAGCATTTT	CASSPPTGGRDQPQHF	TRBJ1-5	TRBV18	NA	NA
TGTGCCAGCTCCCTCTCCGGACAGGAGCAGTACTTC	CASSLSGQEQYF	TRBJ2-7	TRBV18	many	NA
TGTGCCAGCAGCCCTGAGGGGGCATATGAGCAGTTCTTC	CASSPEGAYEQFF	TRBJ2-1	TRBV7-8	once	TRBD1
TGCGCCAGCAGTGAGGCAGGGGGCTATGGCTACACCTTC	CASSEAGGYGYTF	TRBJ1-2	TRBV10-1	few	TRBD1
TGTGCCAGCAGTTTCAGGAGGGACGAGGAAAAACTGTTTTTT	CASSFRRDEEKLFF	TRBJ1-4	TRBV4-2	NA	NA
TGTGCCAGCAGCTTAGCAACGGGAGGGCCGCCAGATACGCAGTATTTT	CASSLATGGPPDTQYF	TRBJ2-3	TRBV7-8	once	TRBD2
TGTGCCAGCAGCTTGTATCGCGAGAAAGCTTTCTTT	CASSLYREKAFF	TRBJ1-1	TRBV5-8	NA	NA
TGTGCCAGCGGACAGGGGTACTATGGCTACACCTTC	CASGQGYYGYTF	TRBJ1-2	TRBV28	NA	TRBD1
TGTGCCAGCAGTGAGCTAGGCGTTGGGACCGGGGGTGAAAAACTGTTTTTT	CASSELGVGTGGEKLFF	TRBJ1-4	TRBV6-1	NA	NA
TGTGCCAGCAGCACTGTCCCTCTGGAGCAGTACTTC	CASSTVPLEQYF	TRBJ2-7	TRBV28	once	NA
TGTGCCAGCAGCTTAGGACAGGGAGAGAACTATGGCTACACCTTC	CASSLGQGENYGYTF	TRBJ1-2	TRBV7-9	NA	TRBD1
TGTGCCACCTCGACAGCCACCTTTTATGGCTACACCTTC	CATSTATFYGYTF	TRBJ1-2	TRBV24-1	few	NA
TGTGCCAGCAGCTTCTCTAGCGGGAGGACTCTCTCTGGGGCCAACGTCCTGACTTTC	CASSFSSGRTLSGANVLTF	TRBJ2-6	TRBV6-6	NA	TRBD2
TGTGCCAGCAGTATCCAATCAACTAATGAAAAACTGTTTTTT	CASSIQSTNEKLFF	TRBJ1-4	TRBV6-2/TRBV6-3	once	NA
TGTGCCAGCAGTTTTAATAACTATGGCTACACCTTC	CASSFNNYGYTF	TRBJ1-2	TRBV28	once	NA
TGTGCCAGCAGCTACGACCGGGGGGGCCAAGAGCAGTTCTTC	CASSYDRGGQEQFF	TRBJ2-1	TRBV6-5	NA	TRBD2
TGTGCCATCACCGCAGACCCGGGTGCCACCACTGAAGCTTTCTTT	CAITADPGATTEAFF	TRBJ1-1	TRBV10-3	once	NA
TGTGCCAGCAGTCCCCGGACTAGCGGTCCCCTGGATGAGCAGTTCTTC	CASSPRTSGPLDEQFF	TRBJ2-1	TRBV14	NA	TRBD2
TGTGCCAGCAGTCCTCACCACCGGACAGGGCACTCTGGAAACACCATATATTTT	CASSPHHRTGHSGNTIYF	TRBJ1-3	TRBV27	NA	TRBD1
TGTGCCTGGAGCGCCCTGGGGAGCGGGTCCTCCTACGAGCAGTACTTC	CAWSALGSGSSYEQYF	TRBJ2-7	TRBV30	NA	NA
TGTGCCAGCAGCAAACTAGAGACAGGGGTGACCTATAATTCACCCCTCCACTTT	CASSKLETGVTYNSPLHF	TRBJ1-6	TRBV21-1	NA	NA
TGTGCCAGCAGCGTTGGGGGGAGGACCTACGAGCAGTACTTC	CASSVGGRTYEQYF	TRBJ2-7	TRBV9	NA	NA
TGTGCCTGGTTGGACAGGCGGAGCCCCACTGAAGCTTTCTTT	CAWLDRRSPTEAFF	TRBJ1-1	TRBV30	few	TRBD1
TGTGCCAGCAGTTCAGGTAACGCTGTCTACACCTTC	CASSSGNAVYTF	TRBJ1-2	TRBV28	NA	NA
TGTGCCAGCTCACCAGGAGGGGGCCGTAATCAGCCCCAGCATTTT	CASSPGGGRNQPQHF	TRBJ1-5	TRBV18	few	TRBD1
TGTGCCAGCAGCCCGGGACTAGCGTTAGGAGAGCAGTACTTC	CASSPGLALGEQYF	TRBJ2-7	TRBV7-6	NA	TRBD2
TGCAGCGTGGGAGGCGGGACTAGCGGGAGGGAGACCCAGTACTTC	CSVGGGTSGRETQYF	TRBJ2-5	TRBV29-1	NA	TRBD2
TGTGCCAGCAGTGAAACGTCAGGGGAAGGCTACACCTTC	CASSETSGEGYTF	TRBJ1-2	TRBV2	few	NA
TGTGCCAGCAGCTTATCGCAGGCCTCTGAAGCTTTCTTT	CASSLSQASEAFF	TRBJ1-1	TRBV11-3	NA	NA
TGCGCCAGCAGCATGCCGGGACAGGGATACACTGAAGCTTTCTTT	CASSMPGQGYTEAFF	TRBJ1-1	TRBV5-1	NA	TRBD1
TGTGCCAGCAGCGACGGACTAGCGGGAGGATCAGGGGAGCTGTTTTTT	CASSDGLAGGSGELFF	TRBJ2-2	TRBV9	NA	TRBD2
TGTGCCAGCAGCTTGACTGGGCCTGAAAAACTGTTTTTT	CASSLTGPEKLFF	TRBJ1-4	TRBV5-5	NA	NA
TGTGCCAGCAGTTCGTGGGGACACTCGAATCAGCCCCAGCATTTT	CASSSWGHSNQPQHF	TRBJ1-5	TRBV7-2	few	NA
TGTGCCAGCAGCCAGCGGGACTCCTCGCAGTATTTT	CASSQRDSSQYF	TRBJ2-3	TRBV4-2	NA	NA
TGTGCCAGCAAGCGACGGGTTAATTCACCCCTCCACTTT	CASKRRVNSPLHF	TRBJ1-6	TRBV6-5	many	NA